The rows below give T cell receptor beta chains drawn from one sample of a study of blood T cell repertoires in COVID-19. Clones were sequenced by immunoSEQ multiplex PCR, and TCRdb holds only the in-frame ones, with some missing. This sample has roughly 480,000 clones, with approximately 92% found just once. Sequenced material: peripheral blood. Every receptor here comes from a man in his late teens or twenties with COVID-19, enrolled during active disease. CDR3s leave out the opening cysteine and the closing phenylalanine or tryptophan. Fields, in order: clone size, V gene, CDR3 protein. Rows may omit the clone size; those that give it use once, few, many or a size class.

- | TRBV10-3 | AISRTGEETEAF
few | TRBV18 | ASSPKISSYNEQF
- | TRBV7-7 | ASSFWEWETQY
- | TRBV24-1 | ATSGTSAVYNEQF
- | TRBV15 | ATSRGGVSTDTQY
- | TRBV27 | ASSLGRKLYNEQF
- | TRBV27 | ASSLSSQETQY
once | TRBV18 | ASSPTGGETQY
few | TRBV5-1 | ASSQGHNEQF
- | TRBV6-1 | ASSESPGMSYEQY
- | TRBV27 | ASSRAGRGYT
- | TRBV5-1 | ASSSLSGRFGDTQY
- | TRBV11-2 | ASSQDPRGEQY
- | TRBV5-5 | ASSLTGTGADQPQH
once | TRBV4-2 | ASSQEASAREQF
- | TRBV5-4 | ASTIGQGHNYGYT